This T cell receptor beta chain was captured by sequencing in a study of tumor and adjacent non-tumor tissue in lung cancer. The study, taken as a whole, reports: In normal lung, the top 100 clones were significantly more dominant than in tumor.

Comment on this clonotype: Its antigen remains unknown. Germline and junction disagree at one end, which may indicate a read error.

No cell sorting was done before RNA was extracted from the tissue. TCRbeta libraries were built with three rounds of nested PCR, modified from ARM-PCR. Via MiXCR, TCRdb re-called the multiplex PCR reads, giving one row per CDR3 protein. This table has fewer than 120,000 distinct CDR3 sequences, 75% to 90% appearing once. Germline V lookup: CDR1 SQVTM, CDR2 ANQGSEA. CDR3 length equals 10 residues. The sequence came from a man in his 70s with non-small cell lung cancer. The chain links TRBV29-1 to TRBJ2-5, with no clear D. The sequenced material came from lung tumor tissue. The CDR3 spells CSGRRETQYF. The CDR3 DNA reads TGCAGCGGACGCCGAGAGACGCAGTACTTC.